What follows are 11 T cell receptor beta chains derived from one specimen sequenced in a study of T-cell memory formation after mild COVID-19 (dated by TCRdb to the early 2020s). The library was prepared using 5' RACE. TCRdb names Illumina NovaSeq 6000 as the instrument used. TCRdb passed the public sequencing reads through fastp at Q25 and MiXCR, retaining productive beta sequences. Identical CDR3 proteins give one entry, which carries the most common genes and DNA. Present in this sample are approximately 580,000 distinct CDR3 sequences, over 20% of which were seen just once. The ten top clones hold roughly an eighth of the sample. The sample consisted of PBMCs or a T cell subset sorted from them (not recorded which). These TCRs come from an adult woman who had mild COVID-19 (a few samples of this study predate the infection). The sample titles of this study are shuffled in the database, so cell type and time point are left out; the donor was told from shared clones.

This clonotype has a handful of counts. The V gene is TRBV4-3, the J gene TRBJ2-2; D is perhaps TRBD1 or TRBD2 (5 bases each). V was cut by 0 bases and J by 6 bases, with 17 bases left in between. There are 17 residues in the CDR3. Germline V CDR1 and CDR2: LGHNA, YSLEER. The CDR3 DNA is TGCGCCAGCAGCCAAGATGTAAAGGGGAGAGCGGCCGGGGAGCTGTTTTTT. It codes for CASSQDVKGRAAGELFF.

J is TRBJ1-6 and V is TRBV6-5; the D gene is possibly TRBD1 (6 bases). Germline-derived CDR1 and CDR2 are MNHEY and SVGAGI. This CDR3 is 14 amino acids long. V lost 0 bases to trimming and J lost 16 bases, with 16 bases between them. CDR3 loop: CASSYSKGVPQLHF. Here the CDR3 DNA reads TGTGCCAGCAGTTACTCGAAGGGGGTTCCCCAACTCCACTTT.

This clonotype was detected only a few times. The rearrangement links TRBV28 to TRBJ1-2; D might be TRBD1 (6 bases). V dropped 7 bases and J dropped 6 bases, with 12 bases sitting between them. Germline CDR1 and CDR2: MDHEN and SYDVKM. CDR3 length: 12 amino acids. CDR3 sequence: CASKTGGDGYTF. Here the CDR3 DNA reads TGTGCCAGCAAGACAGGAGGCGATGGCTACACCTTC.

V and J are TRBV6-2 or TRBV6-3 and TRBJ2-7, with TRBD1 identical over 8 bases. The CDR3 sequence is 11 residues long. Trimming took 8 bases from V and 3 from J; bases not matched to a gene: 0. Germline CDR1 MNHEY, CDR2 SVGEGT. CDR3 bases: TGTGCCAGCGGACAGGGCTACGAGCAGTACTTC. Amino acids: CASGQGYEQYF.

This clonotype was detected only a few times. This chain uses TRBV20-1 with TRBJ1-2; D not certain. The germline CDR1 and CDR2 sequences are DFQATT and SNEGSKA (reference sequence). V gave up 0 bases and J gave up 1 base, with 15 bases separating them. The CDR3 runs to 16 residues. CDR3 protein: CSARDLTGWGNYGYTF. The CDR3 nucleotides are TGCAGTGCTAGAGATCTGACGGGGTGGGGTAACTATGGCTACACCTTC.

The rearrangement uses TRBV5-5 and TRBJ2-3; TRBD1 agrees at 9 bases. J lost 4 bases, V lost 1 base, and 7 bases had no gene match. The V gene's germline CDR1 is SGHKS and CDR2 YYEKEE (reference sequence). The CDR3 runs 16 residues. The CDR3 DNA reads TGTGCCAGCAGCTTGAGGGGGGGACAGGGAGCAGATACGCAGTATTTT. Translation gives CASSLRGGQGADTQYF.

This clonotype was recorded a few times. The rearrangement links TRBV3-1 to TRBJ2-1; D may be TRBD1 (6 bases). The CDR3 spans 14 residues. Germline CDR1 and CDR2: LGHDT and YNNKEL (reference sequence). V was cut by 2 bases and J by 9 bases, with 14 bases left in between. DNA for the CDR3: TGTGCCAGCAGCCAAAGGACCCAACAGGGTGAGCAGTTCTTC. This sequence encodes CASSQRTQQGEQFF.

The sample holds a few counts of this clonotype. V is TRBV6-5 and J is TRBJ1-5; D is uncertain. The germline V and J ends were trimmed by 4 bases and 9 bases, with 10 bases remaining between them. Per the germline V gene, CDR1 is MNHEY and CDR2 is SVGAGI. The CDR3 extends over 12 amino acids. The CDR3 here is CASSSYRGPQHF. As DNA, the CDR3 is TGTGCCAGCAGTTCCTACCGGGGGCCCCAGCATTTT.

This clonotype appeared a few times. The chain joins TRBV7-6 to TRBJ2-3; 8 bases match TRBD2. The junction had 10 bases not matched to a gene; V was cut back by 2 bases and J by 0 bases. CDR3 size: 18 residues. The germline V gene encodes CDR1 SGHVS and CDR2 FNYEAQ. CDR3 sequence reads: CASSLKGAGAASTDTQYF. CDR3 nucleotides: TGTGCCAGCAGCTTAAAGGGAGCGGGGGCCGCTAGCACAGATACGCAGTATTTT.

This clonotype was observed at least ten times. J is TRBJ2-1 and V is TRBV18; 11 bases map to TRBD1. This CDR3 contains 15 residues. J lost 6 bases, V lost 2 bases, and 3 bases had no gene match. The germline V gene encodes CDR1 KGHSH and CDR2 LQKENI. CDR3 residues: CASSPYGTGGNEQFF. The CDR3 coding sequence is TGTGCCAGCTCACCATACGGGACAGGGGGCAATGAGCAGTTCTTC.

The CDR3 region has the DNA TGTGCCTGGAGTCGAGGACAGTTGGGTCAGCCCCAGCATTTT. Its translation is CAWSRGQLGQPQHF. The chain uses TRBV30 and TRBJ1-5, with a tentative D call TRBD1 (6 bases). From germline, CDR1 is GTSNPN and CDR2 SVGIG (reference sequence). The CDR3 extends over 14 amino acids. The germline V and J ends were trimmed by 2 bases and 6 bases, with 14 bases remaining between them.